The next 31 T cell receptor beta chains were all read from a single sample in a study of T cell clonality in common variable immunodeficiency. Profiled with immunoSEQ multiplex PCR; TCRdb holds only in-frame clones, not every one. The specimen has some 39,000 clones, none found just once. The sequencing sample was made of peripheral blood mononuclear cells. The origin of the receptors is a person aged 18 to 69 in good health.

There are many counts of this clone. The read ends 3 residues shy of where the CDR3 ends; the end is completed using the germline J gene. The chain is built from TRBV20-1 and TRBJ2-1, with D possibly matching TRBD2 (5 bases). Germline assignment: CDR1 DFQATT and CDR2 SNEGSKA (reference sequence). The CDR3 length is 13 residues. V lost 6 bases, J lost 0 bases, and 9 bases lay in between. The chain's CDR3 is CSALASSYNEQFF. Partial CDR3 DNA: TGCAGTGCCTTAGCGAGCTCCTACAATGAG.

This clone was observed at least ten times. The part of the CDR3 DNA that was read is TGTGCCAGCAGCGTCCTAACGCTTATCGGTTTATACGAG. Translating it yields CASSVLTLIGLYE. The CDR3, in full, reads CASSVLTLIGLYEQYF. The V gene is TRBV9, the J gene TRBJ2-7; no definite D call. The CDR3 end is not reached by the read, which stops 3 residues before it; the germline J gene fills it in. Trimming pared 2 bases from V and 4 bases from J, leaving 19 bases between. Germline V CDR1 and CDR2: SGDLS, YYNGEE. The CDR3 is made up of 16 amino acids.

This clone was counted many times. Read data end 3 residues before the CDR3 end; the end is taken from the germline J gene. The chain employs TRBV29-1 and TRBJ2-5, with D perhaps matching TRBD1 or TRBD2 (5 bases each). CDR1 is SQVTM, CDR2 ANQGSEA, per germline. The CDR3 extends over 15 amino acids. Deletions cut 3 bases from V and 1 base from J, with 15 bases between. CDR3 in amino acids: CSVDSARGRQETQYF. The DNA read from the CDR3 is TGCAGCGTTGATTCGGCGAGGGGCCGCCAAGAGACC.

This clone has at least ten counts. The read falls 3 residues short of the CDR3 end, and the missing part is taken from the germline J gene. The chain has TRBV19 and TRBJ1-5; D ambiguous. From germline, CDR1 is LNHDA and CDR2 SQIVND (reference sequence). This CDR3 has 14 amino acids. Trimming left V 3 bases short and J 3 bases short, with 9 bases between. The sequenced part of the CDR3 DNA is TGTGCCAGTAGTATTGTCGGTATCAATCAGCCC. Translation gives CASSIVGINQP. The whole CDR3 sequence is CASSIVGINQPQHF.

This clone was observed many times. The read falls 3 residues short of the CDR3 end, and the missing part is taken from the germline J gene. This chain uses TRBV20-1 with TRBJ1-5; D is perhaps TRBD1 (5 bases). CDR1 is DFQATT, CDR2 SNEGSKA, per germline (reference sequence). The CDR3 extends over 15 amino acids. V lost 1 base, J lost 7 bases, and 17 bases lay in between. This CDR3 is CSARVGGFGGQPQHF. Partial CDR3 DNA: TGCAGTGCTAGAGTGGGAGGGTTCGGGGGGCAGCCC.

This clone appeared many times. The CDR3 goes on 3 residues after the read ends, and that part is filled in from the germline J gene. The J gene is TRBJ2-5, the V gene TRBV5-1; 8 bases line up with TRBD2. The germline CDR1 and CDR2 sequences are SGHRS and YFSETQ. Losses at the gene ends were 1 base for V and 5 bases for J; bases not matched to a gene: 7. The CDR3 length is 15 residues. The CDR3 is CASSLNGLAKETQYF. The part of the CDR3 DNA that was read is TGCGCCAGCAGCTTGAATGGACTAGCAAAGGAGACC. Drawing the rest from reference TRBV5-1 and TRBJ2-5, the complete variable domain is KAGVTQTPRYLIKTRGQQVTLSCSPISGHRSVSWYQQTPGQGLQFLFEYFSETQRNKGNFPGRFSGRQFSNSRSEMNVSTLELGDSALYLCASSLNGLAKETQYFGPGTRLLVL.

This clone was counted between two and nine times. The read comes to an end 3 residues before the CDR3 does, leaving the germline J gene to fill in the end. Other DNA sequences in this sample translate to the same CDR3. J is TRBJ1-2 and V is TRBV19; TRBD1 aligns across 8 bases. This CDR3 comprises 15 residues. Trimming cost V 4 bases and J 2 bases; bases outside gene matches: 6. Germline V lookup: CDR1 LNHDA, CDR2 SQIVND (reference sequence). The CDR3 protein is CASSKPGQVNYGYTF. Partial CDR3 DNA: TGTGCCAGTAGTAAACCGGGACAGGTGAACTATGGC.

In its sample, this clone was seen many times. The read finishes 3 residues shy of the CDR3 end, and the germline J gene is used to complete it. This chain joins TRBV10-1 and TRBJ2-7; TRBD1 matches at 7 bases. This CDR3 spans 11 amino acids. The V gene end was trimmed by 4 bases and the J gene end by 6 bases; junction bases not matched to a gene: 0. CDR1 and CDR2 (germline): WNHNN, SYGVQD (reference sequence). The CDR3: CASSGQGEQYF. The sequenced CDR3 bases are TGCGCCAGCAGTGGACAGGGCGAG.

The table lists this clone with many counts. The sequence runs out 3 residues before the end of the CDR3; the remainder is reconstructed from the germline J gene. The chain uses TRBV24-1 and TRBJ1-4, with D possibly being TRBD1 (5 bases). Germline loops: CDR1 KGHDR, CDR2 SFDVKD. The CDR3 is 15 amino acids. Trimming shortened V by 6 bases and J by 4 bases, and 14 bases separated the two germline ends. This chain's CDR3 is CATSLGGANNEKLFF. CDR3 bases read: TGTGCCACCAGTCTCGGCGGGGCTAATAATGAAAAA.

As to this clone: The read comes to an end 3 residues before the CDR3 does, leaving the germline J gene to fill in the end. The chain uses TRBV29-1 and TRBJ1-2, with TRBD1 identical over 9 bases. There are 13 residues in the CDR3. Germline V gene data show CDR1 as SQVTM and CDR2 as ANQGSEA. CDR3 DNA (partial): TGCAGCGTTAAGGAGGACAGGGGAGGCGGC. Translating gives CSVKEDRGGG. The CDR3 as a whole reads CSVKEDRGGGYTF. Full variable domain (missing parts from reference TRBV29-1 and TRBJ1-2): SAVISQKPSRDICQRGTSLTIQCQVDSQVTMMFWYRQQPGQSLTLIATANQGSEATYESGFVIDKFPISRPNLTFSTLTVSNMSPEDSSIYLCSVKEDRGGGYTFGSGTRLTVV.

This clone was counted a few times. The missing CDR3 end, 3 residues past where the read stops, is filled in from the germline J gene. The rearrangement joins TRBV18 to TRBJ2-3; 9 nucleotides match TRBD1. This CDR3 spans 14 amino acids. In germline, CDR1 is KGHSH, CDR2 LQKENI. The CDR3 is CASSPRTGEETQYF. The sequenced CDR3 bases are TGTGCCAGCTCACCAAGGACAGGGGAAGAGACG.

Many counts were recorded for this clone. The CDR3 end falls 3 residues outside the read, so it is completed with the germline J gene. The genes are TRBV20-1 and TRBJ1-5, with D possibly TRBD1 on 5 matching bases. The germline V gene encodes CDR1 DFQATT and CDR2 SNEGSKA (reference sequence). Trimming removed 0 bases at V and 4 bases at J, with 13 bases between. The CDR3 loop spans 15 amino acids. Incomplete CDR3 DNA: TGCAGTGCTAGAGATGGACAAGGGGTAAATCAGCCC. Translation gives CSARDGQGVNQP. The whole CDR3 reads CSARDGQGVNQPQHF.

This clone was seen many times. Partial CDR3 DNA: TGTGCCAGCTCACCCGGGGAGCGTGAG. This sequence encodes CASSPGERE. The whole CDR3 protein reads CASSPGEREQFF. This chain links TRBV18 with TRBJ2-1; D is possibly TRBD2 (5 bases). The observed sequence ends 3 residues before the CDR3 terminus, with the missing tail filled in from the germline J gene. CDR1 is KGHSH, CDR2 LQKENI, per germline. Trimming took off 3 bases at V and 9 bases at J, with 9 bases between the two ends. This CDR3 is built from 12 residues.

This clone has at least ten counts. The CDR3 end falls 3 residues outside the read, so it is completed with the germline J gene. The chain uses TRBV28 and TRBJ2-7, with 10 bases that match TRBD2. The CDR3 extends over 14 amino acids. J gave up 5 bases and V 8 bases, and 9 bases lay outside the gene matches. Per germline, CDR1 MDHEN and CDR2 SYDVKM. The CDR3 here is CASFSASGRHEQYF. CDR3 DNA, as far as it was read: TGTGCCAGCTTCTCAGCTAGCGGGAGACACGAG.

This clone was detected many times. CDR3 in amino acids: CSVDLTDTQYF. The CDR3 DNA, read in part, is TGCAGCGTTGATCTGACAGATACG. The genes are TRBV29-1 and TRBJ2-3; D remains unclear. The read terminates 3 residues before the CDR3 end, so the remaining end is supplied by the germline J gene. In germline, CDR1 is SQVTM, CDR2 ANQGSEA. V gave up 3 bases and J gave up 3 bases, with 4 bases separating them. There are 11 residues in the CDR3.

This clone was observed many times. The sequence runs out 3 residues before the end of the CDR3; the remainder is reconstructed from the germline J gene. V is TRBV7-3 and J is TRBJ2-1; 9 bases agree with TRBD2. The V gene's germline CDR1 is SGHTA and CDR2 FQGTGA. V gave up 5 bases and J gave up 7 bases; unmatched junction bases: 15. This CDR3 comprises 17 residues. The DNA read from the CDR3 is TGTGCCAGCAGCCAAGAAGCGGGAGGACTAGGAGGTAATGAG. The encoded protein is CASSQEAGGLGGNE. The full CDR3 reads CASSQEAGGLGGNEQFF.

This clone was seen at least ten times. The read ends 3 residues before the CDR3 terminus; that terminus is restored from the germline J gene. The rearrangement uses TRBV20-1 and TRBJ1-3; 7 bases agree with TRBD1. Looked up from germline, CDR1 is DFQATT and CDR2 is SNEGSKA (reference sequence). The V and J ends lost 0 bases and 2 bases, in that order; junction bases with no gene match: 4. CDR3 length equals 15 residues. The CDR3 bases that were read are TGCAGTGCTAGAGATTTAGGGGGCGCTGGAAACACC. It codes for CSARDLGGAGNT. The whole CDR3 reads CSARDLGGAGNTIYF.

This clone came up many times. The CDR3 goes on 3 residues after the read ends, and that part is filled in from the germline J gene. This sequence joins TRBV12-3 or TRBV12-4 and TRBJ2-2, with TRBD2 as a possible D gene (6 bases). V was pared by 3 bases and J by 5 bases, with 10 bases between. The CDR3 length is 14 residues. The CDR3 DNA, read in part, is TGTGCCAGCAGTTTGCTCGGGACTACCGGGGAG. Residues: CASSLLGTTGE. The complete CDR3 sequence is CASSLLGTTGELFF.

This clone was recorded a few times. The read comes to an end 3 residues before the CDR3 does, leaving the germline J gene to fill in the end. V gene TRBV19 combines with J gene TRBJ2-7, with 9 bases that match TRBD1. The CDR3 runs to 15 residues. The junction had 9 bases not matched to a gene; V was cut back by 5 bases and J by 4 bases. Germline V gene sequence: CDR1 LNHDA, CDR2 SQIVND (reference sequence). CDR3 loop: CASSVSPGQGYEQYF. Incomplete CDR3 DNA: TGTGCCAGTAGTGTCTCCCCGGGACAGGGATACGAG.

In this sample, this clone turned up many times. The CDR3 goes on 3 residues after the read ends, and that part is filled in from the germline J gene. V and J are TRBV20-1 and TRBJ1-1, with no clear D. The CDR3 length is 11 residues. The V and J ends lost 3 bases and 6 bases respectively, with 8 bases between them. Germline assignment: CDR1 DFQATT and CDR2 SNEGSKA (reference sequence). CDR3 DNA, as far as it was read: TGCAGTGCTAGGGACTTTTCTGAA. Its protein product is CSARDFSE. The entire CDR3 reads CSARDFSEAFF.

The table lists this clone with a few counts. The read terminates 3 residues ahead of where the CDR3 ends, so the germline J gene completes it. V is TRBV10-2 and J is TRBJ1-5, with TRBD1 matching over 8 bases. This CDR3 has 15 amino acids. Germline-derived CDR1 and CDR2 are WSHSY and SAAADI. V dropped 3 bases and J dropped 2; count of bases not matched to a gene: 3. The CDR3 sequence: CASSERTGRNQPQHF. CDR3 DNA, as far as it was read: TGCGCCAGCAGTGAAAGGACAGGGCGCAATCAGCCC.

This clone was recorded at least ten times. Mismatch with germline at one junction end may stem from a read error. The CDR3 end lies 3 residues beyond the end of the read and is filled in from the germline J gene. The V and J genes are TRBV7-7 and TRBJ2-1; 11 bases fit TRBD2. Germline V gene lookup returns CDR1 SSHAT and CDR2 FNYEAQ (reference sequence). The CDR3 totals 16 residues. The CDR3 loop is CASSFVAGGPNNEQFF. CDR3 DNA, as far as it was read: TGTGCTAGCAGTTTTGTAGCGGGAGGGCCCAACAATGAG.

This clone was observed many times. The CDR3 is cut off 3 residues early in the read; its end comes from the germline J gene. The J gene is TRBJ1-4, the V gene TRBV6-1; D is perhaps TRBD1 (5 bases). V lost 7 bases, J lost 8 bases, and 14 bases lay in between. CDR3 length: 13 residues. CDR1 is MNHNS, CDR2 SASEGT, per germline. Incomplete CDR3 DNA: TGTGCCAGCACTGAGGGGCTTAGGGAAAAA. It codes for CASTEGLREK. The CDR3 as a whole reads CASTEGLREKLFF.

Many counts were recorded for this clone. The read gets to within 3 residues of the CDR3 end, and the germline J gene fills in the rest. The chain has TRBV6-4 and TRBJ2-3; perhaps TRBD1 as D (6 bases). Germline-derived CDR1 and CDR2 are MRHNA and SNTAGT. The CDR3 spans 15 residues. Trimming shortened V by 5 bases and J by 3 bases, and 15 bases separated the two germline ends. CDR3 DNA, as far as it was read: TGTGCCAGCAGTTCGGACAGCAGCCATACAGATACG. This translates into CASSSDSSHTDT. The whole CDR3 is CASSSDSSHTDTQYF.

This clone was counted many times. The sequence runs out 3 residues before the end of the CDR3; the remainder is reconstructed from the germline J gene. This chain connects TRBV18 to TRBJ1-5; D possibly corresponds to TRBD1 (5 bases). The germline CDR1 and CDR2 sequences are KGHSH and LQKENI. The CDR3 loop spans 13 amino acids. V dropped 4 bases and J dropped 6 bases, with 10 bases sitting between them. CDR3 sequence reads: CASSLGAAQPQHF. The DNA read from the CDR3 is TGTGCCAGCTCACTAGGGGCGGCTCAGCCC.

This clone was found many times. The read terminates 3 residues ahead of where the CDR3 ends, so the germline J gene completes it. The chain recombines TRBV7-8 with TRBJ1-1, with a tentative D call TRBD1 (5 bases). Trimming removed 1 base from V and 3 bases from J, with 15 bases in between. Germline values: CDR1 SGHVS, CDR2 FQNEAQ. This CDR3 contains 16 residues. Incomplete CDR3 DNA: TGTGCCAGCAGCTTAGGATCACGTGGGACTTACACTGAA. Its protein product is CASSLGSRGTYTE. The CDR3 in its entirety is CASSLGSRGTYTEAFF.

This clone was detected many times. The read finishes 3 residues shy of the CDR3 end, and the germline J gene is used to complete it. This rearrangement joins TRBV2 to TRBJ2-2; no clear D. This CDR3 contains 12 residues. Trimming shortened V by 5 bases and J by 7 bases, and 8 bases separated the two germline ends. Germline V CDR1 and CDR2: SNHLY, FYNNEI. Partial CDR3 DNA: TGTGCCAGCAGTCCTGATAGCGGGGAG. Translating it yields CASSPDSGE. Given in full, the CDR3 is CASSPDSGELFF.

In this sample, this clone turned up many times. Read sequence stops 3 residues before the CDR3 end, and the germline J gene provides the missing end. The chain joins TRBV2 to TRBJ1-6, with D possibly matching TRBD1 (5 bases). From germline, CDR1 is SNHLY and CDR2 FYNNEI. The CDR3 runs to 16 residues. The CDR3 reads CGSTPGRGVRDSPLHF. CDR3 bases read: TGTGGATCTACCCCGGGCCGAGGGGTTAGGGATTCACCC.

This clone has ten or more counts. The read is 3 residues too short to cover the CDR3 end, so that end is filled in from the germline J gene. J is TRBJ2-7 and V is TRBV2; TRBD1 might be the D (6 bases). This CDR3 has 13 residues. V was pared by 6 bases and J by 2 bases, with 11 bases between. Germline V gene sequence: CDR1 SNHLY, CDR2 FYNNEI. The sequenced part of the CDR3 DNA is TGTGCCAGCAGACCGGACAGTACCTACGAG. As protein: CASRPDSTYE. The CDR3 in its entirety is CASRPDSTYEQYF.

At least ten counts were recorded for this clone. The CDR3 region is CASTRTWGEEKLFF. The covered CDR3 bases are TGTGCCAGTACCAGAACCTGGGGCGAGGAAAAA. The chain links TRBV19 to TRBJ1-4, with a possible D match to TRBD1 (5 bases). The read is 3 residues too short to cover the CDR3 end, so that end is filled in from the germline J gene. Germline V gene data show CDR1 as LNHDA and CDR2 as SQIVND (reference sequence). The CDR3 is made up of 14 amino acids. V lost 7 bases and J 8 bases, leaving 17 bases between the germline ends.

This clone came up many times. The read ends 3 residues early relative to the CDR3; the germline J gene fills the gap. This sequence joins TRBV14 and TRBJ2-7, with 12 bases that match TRBD2. The CDR3 consists of 19 residues. V was pared by 2 bases and J by 2 bases, with 13 bases of the junction left unmatched. The germline gives CDR1 SGHDN, CDR2 FVKESK. The sequenced CDR3 bases are TGTGCCAGCAGCCAAACAGGGTGGGGACTAGCGGGCCCCACCTACGAG. Its translation: CASSQTGWGLAGPTYE. From start to end, the CDR3 is CASSQTGWGLAGPTYEQYF.